This T cell receptor (beta chain) was sequenced during a study of blood T cell repertoires in COVID-19. Overall study context: Italy, Spain and the United States were the sources of the convalescent and acute COVID-19 samples. PBMCs, B-cell-depleted T cells, or T cells were the source of the cDNA or gDNA that made up the material.

The length of the CDR3 is 17 residues. Germline V gene lookup returns CDR1 MDHEN and CDR2 SYDVKM. Trimming cost V 5 bases and J 3 bases; bases outside gene matches: 13. Authors' methods: Reference gene primers were amplified, and this amplification served to estimate nucleated cell counts. Clones were sequenced by immunoSEQ multiplex PCR, and TCRdb holds only the in-frame ones, with some missing. V, J and clone size derive from that table, while D and trimming were established from the DNA sequence. The table shows 130,000 to 150,000 clones, with approximately 80% occurring only once. The TCR originated in a woman in her forties with active or convalescent COVID-19. V usage is TRBV28 and J usage is TRBJ2-1, with TRBD2 matching 7 bases. The sample was peripheral blood. CDR3 nucleotides: TGTGCCAGCAGTCCCCGGGACTACACAAATTTCTACAATGAGCAGTTCTTC. It encodes CASSPRDYTNFYNEQFF.